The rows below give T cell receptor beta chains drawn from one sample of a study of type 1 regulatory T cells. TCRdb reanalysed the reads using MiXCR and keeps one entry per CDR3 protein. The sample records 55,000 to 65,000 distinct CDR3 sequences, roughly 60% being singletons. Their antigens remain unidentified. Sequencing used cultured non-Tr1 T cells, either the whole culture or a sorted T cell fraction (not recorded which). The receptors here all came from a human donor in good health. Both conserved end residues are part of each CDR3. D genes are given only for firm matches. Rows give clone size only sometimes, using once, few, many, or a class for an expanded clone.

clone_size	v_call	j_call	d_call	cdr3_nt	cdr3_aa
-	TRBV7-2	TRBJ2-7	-	TGTGCCAGCAGCTTAGACGGCCAGCAGTACTTC	CASSLDGQQYF
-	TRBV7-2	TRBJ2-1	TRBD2	TGTGCCAGCAGTCGAACCAGGGGTAGCGGGAGTCAACGGGATGAGCAGTTCTTC	CASSRTRGSGSQRDEQFF
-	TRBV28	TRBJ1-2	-	TGTGCCAGCAGCGTTACGGGACGGCCTTTTGATGGCTACACCTTC	CASSVTGRPFDGYTF
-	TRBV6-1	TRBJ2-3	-	TGTGCCAGCAGTGAAAACACAGTACGAGATACGCAGTATTTT	CASSENTVRDTQYF
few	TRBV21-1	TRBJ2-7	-	TGTGCCAAAGTTAGCGGGGCGTCCTACGAGCAGTACTTC	CAKVSGASYEQYF
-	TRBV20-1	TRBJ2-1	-	TGCAGTGCTAGAGATCTACGGACTACAGCCAATGAGCAGTTCTTC	CSARDLRTTANEQFF
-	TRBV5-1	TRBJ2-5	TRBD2	TGCGCCAGCAGCCACGGACTAGCGGAGTACCAAGAGACCCAGTACTTC	CASSHGLAEYQETQYF
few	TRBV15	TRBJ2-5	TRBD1	TGTGCCACCAGCAGGGACAGGGGCCAAGAGACCCAGTACTTC	CATSRDRGQETQYF
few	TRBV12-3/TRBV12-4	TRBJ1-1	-	TGTGCCAGCAGGCTTTCCACTGAAGCTTTCTTT	CASRLSTEAFF
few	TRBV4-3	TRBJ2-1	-	TGCGCCAGCAGCCAAGCAGGGACTCCTGGACATGAGCAGTTCTTC	CASSQAGTPGHEQFF
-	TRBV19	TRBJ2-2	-	TGTGCCAGTAAAAGGACAGTGAACACCGGGGAGCTGTTTTTT	CASKRTVNTGELFF
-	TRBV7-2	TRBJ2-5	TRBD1	TGTGCCAGCAGCCTGGGGACAGGGATGATCGAGACCCAGTACTTC	CASSLGTGMIETQYF
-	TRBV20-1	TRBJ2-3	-	TGCAGTGCTCGAGTGGACGCCTCTTTAGATACGCAGTATTTT	CSARVDASLDTQYF
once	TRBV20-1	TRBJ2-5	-	TGCAGTGCTAGAGTTCGATTAGGGCACCCCCAAGAGACCCAGTACTTC	CSARVRLGHPQETQYF
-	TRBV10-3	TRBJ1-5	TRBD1	TGTGCCATCAGTGGGACAGGGCGCAATCAGCCCCAGCATTTT	CAISGTGRNQPQHF
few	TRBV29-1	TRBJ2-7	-	TGCAGCGTTGAAGCTGGTCTGACAGACGAGCAGTACTTC	CSVEAGLTDEQYF
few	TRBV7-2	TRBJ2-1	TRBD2	TGTGCCAGCAGCCGCGTGGGGGGACTAGCGGGAAATGAGCAGTTCTTC	CASSRVGGLAGNEQFF
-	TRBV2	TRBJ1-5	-	TGTGCCAGCAGATCCCCCTGGGACCAGCCCCAGCATTTT	CASRSPWDQPQHF
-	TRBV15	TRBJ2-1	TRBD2	TGTGCCACCAGCAGCCCAGCGGGAGGGCTGATGGATGAGCAGTTCTTC	CATSSPAGGLMDEQFF
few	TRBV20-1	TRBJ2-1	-	TGCAGTGCTAGAGCTCCGAACAATGAGCAGTTCTTC	CSARAPNNEQFF
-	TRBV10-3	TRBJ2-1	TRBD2	TGTGCCATCAGTGAGCCCATGGGGCGGGAGTACAATGAGCAGTTCTTC	CAISEPMGREYNEQFF
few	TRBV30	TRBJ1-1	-	TGTGCCTGGAGGAAGGGTCCCACTGAAGCTTTCTTT	CAWRKGPTEAFF
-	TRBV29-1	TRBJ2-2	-	TGCAGCGTTGACTCTCCAGGCGGGGAGCTGTTTTTT	CSVDSPGGELFF
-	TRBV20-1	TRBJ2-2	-	TGCAGTGCTAGACTGATCACCGGCGGGGAGCTGTTTTTT	CSARLITGGELFF
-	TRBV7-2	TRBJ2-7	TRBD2	TGTGCCAGCAGCCCCCGGACTAGTAGGCAACTAGAGCAGTACTTC	CASSPRTSRQLEQYF